This T cell receptor beta chain was sequenced during a study of blood T cell repertoires in COVID-19. About the study: Samples representing acute and convalescent COVID-19 were sourced from the United States, Italy and Spain. The cDNA or gDNA used as material had been derived from T cells, B-cell-depleted T cells, or PBMCs.

Trimming took off 3 bases at V and 4 bases at J, with 15 bases between the two ends. The CDR3 has 15 residues. Per the authors' pipeline: It was from reference gene primer amplification that nucleated cell counts were estimated. Here immunoSEQ multiplex PCR was the method, and the copy in TCRdb shows in-frame clones only, minus some. Clone size and V and J calls were adopted from that table, with D and trimming inferred from the DNA. Of over 85,000 clones in the sample, 87% were seen once. The V call is TRBV23-1, the J call TRBJ2-5; D is possibly TRBD2 (6 bases). TRBV23-1 is placed among ORFs of uncertain function. This TCR derives from a man between 45 and 60 years old with active COVID-19. The source material was peripheral blood. DNA for the CDR3: TGCGCCAGCAGTCATGCTGAGGGGAGGAGAGAGACCCAGTACTTC. It encodes CASSHAEGRRETQYF.